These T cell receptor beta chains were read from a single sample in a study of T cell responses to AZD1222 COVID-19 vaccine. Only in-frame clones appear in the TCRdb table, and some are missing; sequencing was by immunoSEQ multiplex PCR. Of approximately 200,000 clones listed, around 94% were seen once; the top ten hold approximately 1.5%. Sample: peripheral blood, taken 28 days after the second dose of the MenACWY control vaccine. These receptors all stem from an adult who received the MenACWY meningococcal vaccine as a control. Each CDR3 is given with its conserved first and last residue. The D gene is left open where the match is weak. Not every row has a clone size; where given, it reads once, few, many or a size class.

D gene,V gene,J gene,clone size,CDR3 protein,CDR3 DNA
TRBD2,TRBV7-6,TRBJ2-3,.,CASSSSGGHTDTQYF,TGTGCCAGCAGCTCTAGCGGGGGCCACACAGATACGCAGTATTTT
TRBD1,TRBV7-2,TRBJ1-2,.,CASSLGVPGQGNGYTF,TGTGCCAGCAGCTTAGGAGTACCGGGACAGGGAAATGGCTACACCTTC
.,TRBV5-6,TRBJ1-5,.,CASSQSLGTNQPQHF,TGTGCCAGCAGTCAATCCCTAGGGACTAATCAGCCCCAGCATTTT
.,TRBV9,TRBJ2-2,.,CASSVRVEGGELFF,TGTGCCAGCAGCGTAAGGGTGGAGGGCGGGGAGCTGTTTTTT
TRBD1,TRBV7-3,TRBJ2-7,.,CASSPPRGRESYEQYF,TGTGCCAGCAGCCCCCCCAGGGGGCGCGAGTCCTACGAGCAGTACTTC
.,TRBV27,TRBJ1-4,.,CASSLSAQRKLFF,TGTGCCAGCAGTTTATCGGCCCAAAGAAAGTTGTTTTTT
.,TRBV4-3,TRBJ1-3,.,CASSQSLDGNTIYF,TGCGCCAGCAGCCAATCCTTGGACGGAAACACCATATATTTT
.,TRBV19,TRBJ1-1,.,CASSRVGENTEAFF,TGTGCCAGTAGTCGGGTAGGGGAGAACACTGAAGCTTTCTTT
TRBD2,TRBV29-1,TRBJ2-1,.,CSVEKRRETFSYNEQFF,TGCAGCGTTGAAAAGAGGCGGGAGACCTTCTCCTACAATGAGCAGTTCTTC
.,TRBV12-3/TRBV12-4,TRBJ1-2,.,CASTGRSYGYTF,TGTGCCAGCACCGGCAGGTCCTATGGCTACACCTTC
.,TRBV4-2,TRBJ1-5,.,CASSQDGWKPQHF,TGTGCCAGCAGCCAAGACGGTTGGAAACCCCAGCATTTT
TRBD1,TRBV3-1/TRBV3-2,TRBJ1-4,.,CASSPPGDRREKLFF,TGTGCCAGCAGCCCCCCGGGGGACAGGCGGGAAAAACTGTTTTTT
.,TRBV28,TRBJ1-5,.,CASSFRRGGNQPQHF,TGTGCCAGCAGTTTTAGGCGAGGGGGCAATCAGCCCCAGCATTTT
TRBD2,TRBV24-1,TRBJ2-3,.,CATSEGLAGFTDTQYF,TGTGCCACCAGTGAAGGACTAGCGGGCTTCACAGATACGCAGTATTTT
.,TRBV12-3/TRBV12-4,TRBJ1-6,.,CASSSSNSPLHF,TGTGCCAGCAGTTCCAGTAATTCACCCCTCCACTTT
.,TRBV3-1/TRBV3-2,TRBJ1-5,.,CASSQDRGQPQHF,TGTGCCAGCAGCCAAGATCGGGGTCAGCCCCAGCATTTT
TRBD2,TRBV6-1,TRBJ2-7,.,CASSEAWRGLAGTYEQYF,TGTGCCAGCAGTGAAGCATGGAGGGGACTAGCGGGAACCTACGAGCAGTACTTC
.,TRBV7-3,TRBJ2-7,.,CASSSLGGTEEQYF,TGTGCCAGCAGCTCGCTAGGAGGGACGGAGGAGCAGTACTTC
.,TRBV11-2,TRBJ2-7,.,CASSLRRGSYEQYF,TGTGCCAGCAGCTTACGCAGGGGCTCCTACGAGCAGTACTTC
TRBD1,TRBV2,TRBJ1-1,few,CASTTGVPTEAFF,TGTGCCAGCACTACAGGGGTCCCCACTGAAGCTTTCTTT
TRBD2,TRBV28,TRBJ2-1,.,CASIPSGSVDEQFF,TGTGCCAGCATCCCTAGCGGGAGTGTCGATGAGCAGTTCTTC
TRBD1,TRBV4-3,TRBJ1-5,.,CASSPPFGQGTSQPQHF,TGCGCCAGCAGCCCCCCGTTCGGACAGGGGACGAGTCAGCCCCAGCATTTT
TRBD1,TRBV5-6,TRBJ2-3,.,CASSLSGGLDTQYF,TGTGCCAGCAGCTTGTCAGGGGGCCTAGATACGCAGTATTTT
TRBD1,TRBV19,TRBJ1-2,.,CASSTRDSARGYTF,TGTGCCAGTAGTACTCGGGACAGCGCCAGGGGCTACACCTTC
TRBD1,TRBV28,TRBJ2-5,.,CASSRGRGRETQYF,TGTGCCAGCAGCCGAGGCAGGGGGCGGGAGACCCAGTACTTC
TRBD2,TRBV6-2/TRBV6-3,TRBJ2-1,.,CASSYSPSSGGAYEQFF,TGTGCCAGCAGTTACTCGCCGTCTAGCGGGGGGGCGTATGAGCAGTTCTTC
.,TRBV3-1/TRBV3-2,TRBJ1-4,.,CASSRKGLANEKLFF,TGTGCCAGCAGCCGAAAGGGTTTAGCTAATGAAAAACTGTTTTTT
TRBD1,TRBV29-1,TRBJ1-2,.,CSVWDRVNYGYTF,TGCAGCGTTTGGGACAGGGTAAACTATGGCTACACCTTC
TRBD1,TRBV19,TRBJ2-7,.,CASSGTGFSYEQYF,TGTGCCAGTTCCGGGACAGGGTTTTCCTACGAGCAGTACTTC
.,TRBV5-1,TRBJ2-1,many,CASSLFNEQFF,TGCGCCAGCAGCTTATTCAATGAGCAGTTCTTC
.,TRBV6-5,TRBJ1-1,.,CASSPRGHLNTEAFF,TGTGCCAGCAGTCCCCGGGGACACCTGAACACTGAAGCTTTCTTT
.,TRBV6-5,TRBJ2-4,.,CASVGKVRLANIQYF,TGTGCCAGCGTAGGAAAGGTCCGGTTGGCGAACATTCAGTACTTC
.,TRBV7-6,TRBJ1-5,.,CASSSTDSNQPQHF,TGTGCCAGCAGCTCGACAGATAGCAATCAGCCCCAGCATTTT
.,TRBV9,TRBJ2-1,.,CASSVRASSYNEQFF,TGTGCCAGCAGCGTAAGGGCTAGCTCCTACAATGAGCAGTTCTTC
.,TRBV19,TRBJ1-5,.,CASSIVWGGDQPQHF,TGTGCCAGTAGTATAGTTTGGGGCGGAGATCAGCCCCAGCATTTT
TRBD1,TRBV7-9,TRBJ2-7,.,CASSLEPGQGSYEQYF,TGTGCCAGCAGCCTCGAACCGGGACAGGGATCCTACGAGCAGTACTTC